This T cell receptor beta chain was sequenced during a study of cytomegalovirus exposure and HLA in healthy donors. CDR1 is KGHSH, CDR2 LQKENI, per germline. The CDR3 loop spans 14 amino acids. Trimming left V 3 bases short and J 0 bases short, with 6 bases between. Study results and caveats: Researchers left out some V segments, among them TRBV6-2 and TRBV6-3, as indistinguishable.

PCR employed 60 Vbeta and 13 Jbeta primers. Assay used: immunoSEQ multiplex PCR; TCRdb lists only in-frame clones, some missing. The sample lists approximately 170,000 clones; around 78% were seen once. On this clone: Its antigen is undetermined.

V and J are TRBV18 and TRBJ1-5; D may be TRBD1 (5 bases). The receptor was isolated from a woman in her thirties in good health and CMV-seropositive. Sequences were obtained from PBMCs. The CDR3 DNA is TGTGCCAGCTCACCCGACAGTAGCAATCAGCCCCAGCATTTT. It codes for CASSPDSSNQPQHF.